This is a list of T cell receptor beta chains from one sample in a study of blood T cell repertoires in COVID-19. Clones were read by immunoSEQ multiplex PCR, and TCRdb kept only the in-frame ones, dropping some. Altogether 130,000 or so clones are present, more than 70% being singletons, with the ten largest covering approximately 8.2%. Specimen: peripheral blood. The receptors derive from a woman aged 55-70 years with acute or convalescent COVID-19. CDR3s include the opening cysteine and the closing phenylalanine or tryptophan. A D gene is named only where the DNA matches it firmly. The size entry is marked missing in some rows and otherwise reads once, few, many or a size class.

>NA|TRBD1|TRBV24-1|15|TRBJ2-5
CATSDLGTGQETQYF
TGTGCCACCAGTGATTTGGGGACAGGTCAAGAGACCCAGTACTTC
>NA|NA|TRBV3-1/TRBV3-2|12|TRBJ1-1
CASSHGGTEAFF
TGTGCCAGCAGCCATGGAGGGACTGAAGCTTTCTTT
>NA|TRBD2|TRBV11-2|15|TRBJ2-2
CASSLFGREAGELFF
TGTGCCAGCAGCTTATTCGGGAGGGAAGCCGGGGAGCTGTTTTTT
>once|NA|TRBV7-9|17|TRBJ2-7
CASSSRTPGPQGDEQYF
TGTGCCAGCAGCTCCAGGACCCCAGGCCCTCAAGGGGACGAGCAGTACTTC
>NA|NA|TRBV11-3|14|TRBJ1-1
CASSLAGMNTEAFF
TGTGCCAGCAGCTTAGCAGGGATGAACACTGAAGCTTTCTTT
>few|NA|TRBV6-5|14|TRBJ1-5
CASIPFRGDQPQHF
TGTGCCAGCATCCCCTTTCGGGGGGATCAGCCCCAGCATTTT
>NA|TRBD2|TRBV4-2|17|TRBJ2-4
CASSQDPKTSAKNIQYF
TGTGCCAGCAGCCAAGATCCGAAGACTAGCGCCAAAAACATTCAGTACTTC
>once|NA|TRBV12-3/TRBV12-4|12|TRBJ1-6
CASSFGNSPLHF
TGTGCCAGCAGTTTCGGTAATTCACCCCTCCACTTT
>NA|NA|TRBV30|10|TRBJ1-1
CAWTGVEAFF
TGTGCCTGGACAGGGGTTGAGGCTTTCTTT
>NA|NA|TRBV21-1|12|TRBJ1-1
CASSKVRLEAFF
TGTGCCAGCAGCAAAGTGAGGCTTGAAGCTTTCTTT
>once|TRBD1|TRBV28|16|TRBJ1-4
CASSVPGQGHNEKLFF
TGTGCCAGCAGCGTCCCGGGACAGGGACATAATGAAAAACTGTTTTTT
>NA|TRBD2|TRBV5-5|17|TRBJ2-7
CASRNAGTRSGSYEQYF
TGTGCCAGCAGGAATGCCGGGACTAGAAGCGGCTCCTACGAGCAGTACTTC
>NA|NA|TRBV6-5|14|TRBJ1-1
CASSTQGANTEAFF
TGTGCCAGCAGCACACAGGGAGCTAACACTGAAGCTTTCTTT
>NA|NA|TRBV29-1|13|TRBJ1-4
CSVETGLGEKLFF
TGCAGCGTTGAAACAGGGTTGGGTGAAAAACTGTTTTTT
>NA|NA|TRBV19|16|TRBJ2-1
CASSIFSGNSYNEQFF
TGTGCCAGTAGTATATTTAGCGGAAACTCCTACAATGAGCAGTTCTTC
>NA|TRBD1|TRBV27|17|TRBJ2-1
CASSPRGPRQGNNEQFF
TGTGCCAGCAGTCCTAGGGGCCCCCGACAGGGAAACAATGAGCAGTTCTTC
>NA|TRBD1|TRBV19|13|TRBJ1-5
CASSGTGNQPQHF
TGTGCCAGTAGTGGGACAGGGAATCAGCCCCAGCATTTT
>NA|NA|TRBV6-5|15|TRBJ2-2
CASSYQRVNTGELFF
TGTGCCAGCAGTTACCAGCGGGTGAACACCGGGGAGCTGTTTTTT
>few|NA|TRBV12-2|18|TRBJ2-3
CASRLGLAGVLLPDTQYF
TGTGCAAGTCGTCTCGGACTAGCGGGGGTTCTATTACCAGATACGCAGTATTTT
>NA|TRBD1|TRBV12-5|14|TRBJ1-1
CASGLGQGNTEAFF
TGTGCTAGTGGTCTGGGACAGGGGAACACTGAAGCTTTCTTT
>NA|NA|TRBV7-6|15|TRBJ1-2
CASSLGTSYPYGYTF
TGTGCCAGCAGCTTAGGGACTTCGTACCCCTATGGCTACACCTTC
>NA|NA|TRBV7-9|13|TRBJ2-7
CASSLSRFYEQYF
TGTGCCAGCAGCTTATCCAGGTTCTACGAGCAGTACTTC
>once|NA|TRBV27|17|TRBJ2-2
CASSLSHTSINTGELFF
TGTGCCAGCAGTTTATCGCACACCTCCATCAACACCGGGGAGCTGTTTTTT
>once|TRBD2|TRBV29-1|14|TRBJ2-5
CSAPLAGGRETQYF
TGCAGTGCTCCTCTAGCGGGGGGTAGGGAGACCCAGTACTTC
>NA|NA|TRBV21-1|14|TRBJ1-3
CASSKSRVGNTIYF
TGTGCCAGCAGCAAAAGCAGGGTTGGAAACACCATATATTTT
>NA|TRBD1|TRBV6-5|13|TRBJ2-1
CASRQGVGNEQFF
TGTGCCAGCAGGCAGGGGGTTGGCAATGAGCAGTTCTTC
>few|TRBD2|TRBV7-8|20|TRBJ2-3
CASSLARVPGLAGGRDTQYF
TGTGCCAGCAGCTTAGCGAGGGTACCGGGACTAGCGGGGGGCAGAGATACGCAGTATTTT
>NA|TRBD1|TRBV5-1|19|TRBJ1-6
CASSLFPAPGGFYNSPLHF
TGCGCCAGCAGCTTGTTCCCCGCCCCAGGGGGTTTTTATAATTCACCCCTCCACTTT
>few|NA|TRBV4-1|14|TRBJ1-1
CASSHPGVNTEAFF
TGCGCCAGCAGCCATCCAGGGGTGAACACTGAAGCTTTCTTT
>NA|TRBD1|TRBV2|14|TRBJ1-6
CASSGTGQDSPLHF
TGTGCCAGCAGTGGGACAGGCCAGGATTCACCCCTCCACTTT
>NA|NA|TRBV6-6|12|TRBJ2-7
CASSKQLYEQYF
TGTGCCAGCAGTAAGCAACTCTACGAGCAGTACTTC
>NA|TRBD1|TRBV5-1|18|TRBJ1-5
CASSSGQTRKHSNQPQHF
TGCGCCAGCAGCTCGGGACAGACTCGAAAACATAGCAATCAGCCCCAGCATTTT
>NA|NA|TRBV30|17|TRBJ1-1
CAWSVRGGRGMNTEAFF
TGTGCCTGGAGTGTACGGGGGGGCCGCGGGATGAACACTGAAGCTTTCTTT